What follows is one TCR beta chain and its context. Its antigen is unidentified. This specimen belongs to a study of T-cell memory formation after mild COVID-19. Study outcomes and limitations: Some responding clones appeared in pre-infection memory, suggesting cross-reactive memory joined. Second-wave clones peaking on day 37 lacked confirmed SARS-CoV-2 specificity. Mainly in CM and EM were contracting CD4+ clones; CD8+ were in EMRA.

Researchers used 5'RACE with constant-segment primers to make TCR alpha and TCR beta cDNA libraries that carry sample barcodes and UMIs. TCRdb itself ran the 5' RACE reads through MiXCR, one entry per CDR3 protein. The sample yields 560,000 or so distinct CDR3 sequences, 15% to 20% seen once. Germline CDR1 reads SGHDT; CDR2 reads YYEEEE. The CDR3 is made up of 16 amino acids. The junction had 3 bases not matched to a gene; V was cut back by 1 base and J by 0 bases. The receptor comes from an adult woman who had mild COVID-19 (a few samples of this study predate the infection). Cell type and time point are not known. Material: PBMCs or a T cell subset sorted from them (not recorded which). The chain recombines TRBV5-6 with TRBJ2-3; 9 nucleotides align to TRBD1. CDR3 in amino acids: CASSLHGTGSTDTQYF. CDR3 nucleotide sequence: TGTGCCAGCAGCTTGCACGGGACAGGGAGCACAGATACGCAGTATTTT.